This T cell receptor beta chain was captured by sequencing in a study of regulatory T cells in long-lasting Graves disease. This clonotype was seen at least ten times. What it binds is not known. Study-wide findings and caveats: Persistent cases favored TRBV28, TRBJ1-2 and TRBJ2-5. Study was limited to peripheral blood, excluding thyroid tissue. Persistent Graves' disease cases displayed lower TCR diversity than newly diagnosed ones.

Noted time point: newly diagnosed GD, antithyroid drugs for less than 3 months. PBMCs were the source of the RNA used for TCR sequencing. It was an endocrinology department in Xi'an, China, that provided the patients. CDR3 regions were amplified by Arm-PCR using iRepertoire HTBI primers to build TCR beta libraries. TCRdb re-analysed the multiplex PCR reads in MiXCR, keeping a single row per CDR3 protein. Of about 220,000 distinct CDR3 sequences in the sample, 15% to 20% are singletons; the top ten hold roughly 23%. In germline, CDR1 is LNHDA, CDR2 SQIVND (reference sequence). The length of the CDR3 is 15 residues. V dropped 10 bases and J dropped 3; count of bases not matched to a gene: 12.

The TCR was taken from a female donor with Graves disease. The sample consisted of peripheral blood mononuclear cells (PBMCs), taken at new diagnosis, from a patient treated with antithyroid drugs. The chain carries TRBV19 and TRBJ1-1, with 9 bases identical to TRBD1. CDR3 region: CATSRDRAGDTEAFF. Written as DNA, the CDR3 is TGTGCCACCAGCAGGGACAGGGCGGGGGACACTGAAGCTTTCTTT.